This passage covers 18 T cell receptor beta chains from one sample sequenced in a study of vaccination effects on CD4 cells after COVID-19. TCRdb keeps only in-frame clones here, not all; method: immunoSEQ multiplex PCR. The sample holds around 49,000 clones, under 80% seen once. Viral peptide pool expansion of antigen-specific CD4+ T cells preceded sequencing in the ViraFEST assay. Isolation of CD4+ T cells took place after 10 days of culture. The person acquired a PCR-confirmed SARS-CoV-2 infection between March and December 2020. Their antigens are not known. The sequences come from CD4+ T cells from PBMCs cultured with a peptide pool, collected before COVID-19 vaccination. The source of these receptors is a human donor who had a prior SARS-CoV-2 infection.

DNA for the CDR3: TGTGCCACCAGCAGAGCCCCAGGGGAGACCCAGTACTTC. This encodes CATSRAPGETQYF. The V gene is TRBV15, the J gene TRBJ2-5; the D gene is possibly TRBD1 (5 bases). This CDR3 spans 13 amino acids. Germline V gives CDR1 LNHNV, CDR2 YYDKDF (reference sequence). The germline V and J ends were trimmed by 1 base and 5 bases, with 8 bases remaining between them.

The chain employs TRBV4-1 and TRBJ2-2; no firm D call. The CDR3 contains 15 residues. Germline V lookup: CDR1 MGHRA, CDR2 YSYEKL. Trimming shortened V by 1 base and J by 1 base, and 7 bases separated the two germline ends. The CDR3 bases are TGCGCCAGCAGCCAAGGACCAAGGAACACCGGGGAGCTGTTTTTT. Its translation is CASSQGPRNTGELFF.

This clone showed up just a few times. CDR3 residues: CASSPSGTGNTEAFF. DNA for the CDR3: TGTGCCAGCAGCCCGTCCGGGACAGGAAACACTGAAGCTTTCTTT. The chain has TRBV7-3 and TRBJ1-1, with TRBD1 identical over 8 bases. V shed 5 bases, J shed 2 bases, and the junction held 7 bases outside the gene matches. The CDR3 length is 15 residues. Germline-derived CDR1 and CDR2 are SGHTA and FQGTGA.

CDR3 in DNA: TGTGCCAGCAGTTCCGGGACAGCCACCTTC. It specifies CASSSGTATF. The chain has TRBV12-3 or TRBV12-4 and TRBJ1-2; 7 bases are a match to TRBD1. J lost 13 bases, V lost 4 bases, and 3 bases had no gene match. This CDR3 comprises 10 residues.

The CDR3 loop reads CASSLEGGDAEAFF. CDR3 nucleotides: TGCGCCAGCAGCTTGGAGGGAGGGGATGCTGAAGCTTTCTTT. This chain joins TRBV5-1 and TRBJ1-1; D perhaps matches TRBD1 (5 bases). The CDR3 is 14 amino acids. V was clipped by 0 bases and J by 6 bases, with 12 bases between them. Germline V gene data show CDR1 as SGHRS and CDR2 as YFSETQ. The complete variable domain, with remaining parts taken from reference TRBV5-1 and TRBJ1-1, reads KAGVTQTPRYLIKTRGQQVTLSCSPISGHRSVSWYQQTPGQGLQFLFEYFSETQRNKGNFPGRFSGRQFSNSRSEMNVSTLELGDSALYLCASSLEGGDAEAFFGQGTRLTVV.

The CDR3 here is CASSWRVGELFF. CDR3 sequence (DNA): TGCGCCAGCAGCTGGAGGGTAGGGGAGCTGTTTTTT. The chain employs TRBV5-1 and TRBJ2-2; D might be TRBD2 (6 bases). The V and J ends lost 3 bases and 8 bases respectively, with 8 bases between them. Germline CDR1 SGHRS, CDR2 YFSETQ. This CDR3 has 12 residues. Combining the CDR3 with reference TRBV5-1 and TRBJ2-2 gives the whole variable domain KAGVTQTPRYLIKTRGQQVTLSCSPISGHRSVSWYQQTPGQGLQFLFEYFSETQRNKGNFPGRFSGRQFSNSRSEMNVSTLELGDSALYLCASSWRVGELFFGEGSRLTVL.

The V gene is TRBV10-3, the J gene TRBJ2-5; maybe TRBD2 (7 bases). Germline assignment: CDR1 ENHRY and CDR2 SYGVKD. This CDR3 is built from 15 residues. Trimming shortened V by 4 bases and J by 4 bases, and 16 bases separated the two germline ends. For the CDR3, the DNA is TGTGCCATCAGTGGGCAATACGGGGGGCTAGAGACCCAGTACTTC. It yields the protein CAISGQYGGLETQYF.

The chain has TRBV19 and TRBJ2-5, with D unclear. The germline CDR1 and CDR2 sequences are LNHDA and SQIVND (reference sequence). Trimming took 6 bases from V and 2 from J, leaving 13 bases between them. This CDR3 comprises 14 residues. CDR3 coding DNA: TGTGCCAGTAGAAGGAACCAAGGGCAAGAGACCCAGTACTTC. This encodes CASRRNQGQETQYF.

The gene calls are TRBV19 and TRBJ1-5, with D possibly matching TRBD1 (6 bases). With 3 bases removed from V and 0 bases from J, the gap between germline ends came to 15 bases. Germline V gene lookup returns CDR1 LNHDA and CDR2 SQIVND (reference sequence). This CDR3 is 17 amino acids long. For the CDR3, the DNA is TGTGCCAGTAGTATTCGCCGGACAGATTCTAGCAATCAGCCCCAGCATTTT. It yields the protein CASSIRRTDSSNQPQHF.

V usage is TRBV4-1 and J usage is TRBJ2-2; TRBD1 aligns across 8 bases. This CDR3 region has 16 residues. The V segment lost 5 bases and the J segment 5 bases; nucleotides outside the gene matches: 10. The germline V gene encodes CDR1 MGHRA and CDR2 YSYEKL. CDR3 nucleotide sequence: TGCGCCAGCAGCAAGACAGGGGTGGCGGATACCGGGGAGCTGTTTTTT. It codes for CASSKTGVADTGELFF.

The gene calls are TRBV4-3 and TRBJ1-1; D might be TRBD1 (6 bases). The V gene lost 0 bases and the J gene lost 11 bases, with 13 bases spanning the gap. Germline V lookup: CDR1 LGHNA, CDR2 YSLEER. This CDR3 is built from 13 residues. DNA of the CDR3: TGCGCCAGCAGCCAAGAACTAACAGGGAGGGCTTTCTTT. It specifies CASSQELTGRAFF.

With regard to this clone: It is unclear where the CDR3 begins or ends on the DNA, so no DNA is shown, and the CDR3 is as TCRdb lists it. The chain recombines TRBV21-1 with TRBJ1-1; the table's D call TRBD1 went unverified against the DNA. TRBV21-1 corresponds to a pseudogene. The CDR3 is 17 residues long, counting both termini. The CDR3 loop reads CASSKGRFGAGIFAAFF.

The chain employs TRBV5-1 and TRBJ2-5; TRBD2 matches at 14 bases. Germline loops: CDR1 SGHRS, CDR2 YFSETQ. The V segment lost 3 bases and the J segment 4 bases; nucleotides outside the gene matches: 5. The CDR3 extends over 16 amino acids. The CDR3, as DNA: TGCGCCAGCAGCTCCGGGACTAGCGGGGGTCGAGAGACCCAGTACTTC. It codes for CASSSGTSGGRETQYF.

The chain links TRBV30 to TRBJ2-7; 8 nucleotides line up with TRBD1. The junction had 8 bases not matched to a gene; V was cut back by 4 bases and J by 6 bases. The CDR3 sequence is 13 residues long. Looked up from germline, CDR1 is GTSNPN and CDR2 is SVGIG (reference sequence). The CDR3 nucleotides are TGTGCCTGGACTCCCGGACAGGGTGGCGAGCAGTACTTC. Translated, it gives CAWTPGQGGEQYF. The variable domain in full, completed from reference TRBV30 and TRBJ2-7, reads SQTIHQWPATLVQPVGSPLSLECTVEGTSNPNLYWYRQAAGRGLQLLFYSVGIGQISSEVPQNLSASRPQDRQFILSSKKLLLSDSGFYLCAWTPGQGGEQYFGPGTRLTVT.

The V gene is TRBV19, the J gene TRBJ2-3; 8 nucleotides match TRBD2. The CDR3 totals 15 residues. Trimming removed 3 bases from V and 4 bases from J; junction bases left unmatched: 6. Germline V gene sequence: CDR1 LNHDA, CDR2 SQIVND (reference sequence). The CDR3 DNA is TGTGCCAGTAGTATTCCCCGGGGGGGCTCAGATACGCAGTATTTT. Translating gives CASSIPRGGSDTQYF.

In this sample, this clone turned up a few times. The V and J genes are TRBV15 and TRBJ1-2, with D possibly being TRBD1 (6 bases). V was pared by 0 bases and J by 4 bases, with 12 bases between. Germline loops: CDR1 LNHNV, CDR2 YYDKDF (reference sequence). This CDR3 has 15 residues. The CDR3 spells CATSRDGGRVYGYTF. CDR3 nucleotide sequence: TGTGCCACCAGCAGAGATGGGGGGCGCGTCTATGGCTACACCTTC.

V usage is TRBV7-6 and J usage is TRBJ1-1, with TRBD1 identical over 11 bases. The V segment lost 2 bases and the J segment 5 bases; nucleotides outside the gene matches: 10. CDR1 and CDR2 from the germline V gene are SGHVS and FNYEAQ. The CDR3 sequence is 17 residues long. The CDR3 loop reads CASSLLGTGGIRTEAFF. The CDR3 region has the DNA TGTGCCAGCAGCTTACTGGGGACAGGGGGGATAAGGACTGAAGCTTTCTTT.

CDR3 in amino acids: CASSPLAGGRPKANEQFF. CDR3 sequence (DNA): TGTGCCAGCTCACCCTTAGCGGGAGGACGTCCAAAAGCAAATGAGCAGTTCTTC. The V call is TRBV18, the J call TRBJ2-1, with 10 bases aligning to TRBD2. V was clipped by 3 bases and J by 7 bases; unmatched bases: 15. CDR1 is KGHSH, CDR2 LQKENI, per germline. The CDR3 extends over 18 amino acids. Using reference TRBV18 and TRBJ2-1 for the parts outside the CDR3, the full variable domain is NAGVMQNPRHLVRRRGQEARLRCSPMKGHSHVYWYRQLPEEGLKFMVYLQKENIIDESGMPKERFSAEFPKEGPSILRIQQVVRGDSAAYFCASSPLAGGRPKANEQFFGPGTRLTVL.